This paragraph covers one T cell receptor beta chain sequence. Its antigen is as yet unknown. The data are from a study of cytomegalovirus exposure and HLA in healthy donors. Study-wide points: In vitro checks showed that a few CMV-associated chains really do target CMV antigens.

With V trimmed by 7 bases and J by 0 bases, 10 bases remained unmatched. The CDR3 is 16 residues long. Per germline, CDR1 SQVTM and CDR2 ANQGSEA. Profiling relied on immunoSEQ multiplex PCR, and the TCRdb table lists in-frame clones only, not all of them. The table lists approximately 100,000 clones, roughly 87% of them singletons, with approximately 4% in the top ten. Material for sequencing was PBMCs. The rearrangement uses TRBV29-1 and TRBJ1-3; TRBD1 aligns across 9 bases. This TCR was recovered from a woman in her thirties in good health and CMV-seronegative. This CDR3 is CSARQGEPLSGNTIYF. The CDR3 coding sequence is TGCAGCGCACGACAGGGGGAACCACTCTCTGGAAACACCATATATTTT.